The rows below give T cell receptor beta chains drawn from one sample of a study of CD8 T cells in ankylosing spondylitis. TCRdb processed the 5' RACE reads anew with MiXCR; each CDR3 protein has one entry. The sample has some 220,000 distinct CDR3 sequences; about 6.7% are singletons. The specimen was blood, either unsorted or a sorted T cell fraction (not recorded which). The receptors derive from a male donor with ankylosing spondylitis. CDR3s include the opening cysteine and the closing phenylalanine or tryptophan. The order of the fields is clone size, D gene, J gene, V gene, CDR3 DNA, CDR3 protein. D genes are given only for firm matches. The size of a clone is reported for some rows only, either as once, few or many, or as a class for expanded clones.

many | TRBD2 | TRBJ2-7 | TRBV20-1 | TGCAGTGCTAGCACTAGCGGCTACGAGCAGTACTTC | CSASTSGYEQYF
many | NA | TRBJ1-1 | TRBV4-3 | TGCGCCAGCAGCCAAGGAGCGGGTTACACTGAAGCTTTCTTT | CASSQGAGYTEAFF
many | NA | TRBJ2-1 | TRBV11-2 | TGTGCCAGCAGCGAGACTATCCATAGCTACAATGAGCAGTTCTTC | CASSETIHSYNEQFF
NA | NA | TRBJ2-7 | TRBV23-1 | TGCGCCAGCAGCCGGGACGGGCAGTACTTC | CASSRDGQYF
many | NA | TRBJ1-1 | TRBV28 | TGTGCCAGCAGTCGTCCAGGGGAGGGGTCGAACACTGAAGCTTTCTTT | CASSRPGEGSNTEAFF
NA | NA | TRBJ2-7 | TRBV4-3 | TGCGCCAGCAGCCAAGACCCGGAAGCGAACTACGAGCAGTACTTC | CASSQDPEANYEQYF
many | NA | TRBJ2-2 | TRBV29-1 | TGCAGCGCCGAGGCCGGGAACACCGGGGAGCTGTTTTTT | CSAEAGNTGELFF
many | NA | TRBJ2-7 | TRBV28 | TGTGCCAGCATGTACTCCAGTTGGCCCTACGAGCAGTACTTC | CASMYSSWPYEQYF
many | NA | TRBJ2-1 | TRBV7-8 | TGTGCCAGCAGCTTACTAGGGGACTACAATGAGCAGTTCTTC | CASSLLGDYNEQFF
many | NA | TRBJ2-2 | TRBV6-5 | TGTGCCAGCAGTTACCACAGGCTCAACACCGGGGAGCTGTTTTTT | CASSYHRLNTGELFF
many | TRBD1 | TRBJ2-5 | TRBV20-1 | TGCAGTGCCGCGGGGACAGGGCGAGGGGAGACCCAGTACTTC | CSAAGTGRGETQYF
NA | TRBD1 | TRBJ2-6 | TRBV11-2 | TGTGCCAGCAGCCCAGACAGGGGGTTTATCTTGAGCTCTGGGGCCAACGTCCTGACTTTC | CASSPDRGFILSSGANVLTF
many | NA | TRBJ2-1 | TRBV12-3/TRBV12-4 | TGTGCCAGCAGTTGGGGTAATGAGCAGTTCTTC | CASSWGNEQFF
many | NA | TRBJ2-7 | TRBV4-3 | TGCGCCAGCAGCCAAGAACGGGGTCCAATCTACGAGCAGTACTTC | CASSQERGPIYEQYF
many | TRBD2 | TRBJ2-7 | TRBV7-9 | TGTGCCAGCAGCTTAACTAGCGTGGCCTACGAGCAGTACTTC | CASSLTSVAYEQYF
many | NA | TRBJ2-2 | TRBV20-1 | TGCAGTGCTAGGCTACTCAACACCGGGGAGCTGTTTTTT | CSARLLNTGELFF
few | TRBD1 | TRBJ2-1 | TRBV28 | TGTGCCAGCAGTTCCCTTGGGACAGCCTACAATGAGCAGTTCTTC | CASSSLGTAYNEQFF
many | NA | TRBJ2-7 | TRBV11-2 | TGTGCCAGCAGCTTAGGCACAGGGCAGATCTACGAGCAGTACTTC | CASSLGTGQIYEQYF
few | NA | TRBJ2-5 | TRBV7-8 | TGTGCCAGCAGCCTACGGACAGTCGCCGGGGAACAAGAGACCCAGTACTTC | CASSLRTVAGEQETQYF
many | NA | TRBJ1-1 | TRBV29-1 | TGCAGCGTGGGCCCGAGGGAGGTCGCTGAAGCTTTCTTT | CSVGPREVAEAFF